These 7 T cell receptor beta chains were all obtained from the same sample, sequenced in a study of CD8+ T cells in alopecia areata. Sequencing used cDNA as its template, made by extracting RNA and reverse transcribing it. Clones were sequenced by immunoSEQ multiplex PCR, and TCRdb holds only the in-frame ones, with some missing. Among about 200,000 clones listed, more than 50% were seen once. The sample taken for sequencing was CD8+ T cells sorted from blood. The receptors stem from a human donor in good health.

The chain uses TRBV15 and TRBJ2-7, with 7 bases lining up with TRBD1. J lost 3 bases, V lost 3 bases, and 2 bases had no gene match. Germline assignment: CDR1 LNHNV and CDR2 YYDKDF (reference sequence). The CDR3 loop spans 13 amino acids. CDR3 in DNA: TGTGCCACCAGCAGGGGGACAGACTACGAGCAGTACTTC. Amino acid sequence: CATSRGTDYEQYF.

The chain links TRBV18 to TRBJ2-3; TRBD2 matches 7 bases. Germline CDR1 reads KGHSH; CDR2 reads LQKENI. The J segment lost 2 bases and the V segment lost 3 bases, leaving 8 bases of the junction unmatched. The CDR3 length is 16 residues. CDR3 protein: CASSPTTGLVTDTQYF. The CDR3 nucleotides are TGTGCCAGCTCACCCACAACCGGACTAGTCACAGATACGCAGTATTTT.

This clone was seen more than once but under ten times. The rearrangement joins TRBV27 to TRBJ2-2; D is ambiguous. The length of the CDR3 is 11 residues. V gave up 4 bases and J gave up 8 bases, with 5 bases separating them. Germline V gene data show CDR1 as MNHEY and CDR2 as SMNVEV (reference sequence). CDR3 sequence reads: CASSSLGELFF. Here the CDR3 DNA reads TGTGCCAGCAGTTCGCTTGGGGAGCTGTTTTTT.

The chain links TRBV27 to TRBJ1-1; 7 positions match TRBD1. Unmatched junction bases numbered 5, after V lost 4 bases and J lost 0 bases. The CDR3 loop spans 15 amino acids. CDR1 is MNHEY and CDR2 is SMNVEV in the germline V gene (reference sequence). The CDR3 nucleotides are TGTGCCAGCAGTTATGACAGGGAAGTGAACACTGAAGCTTTCTTT. It yields the protein CASSYDREVNTEAFF.

This chain connects TRBV5-6 to TRBJ1-2, with D hard to call. Germline CDR1 SGHDT, CDR2 YYEEEE. The ends were cut back, 4 bases at V and 12 bases at J, with 16 bases in the middle. This CDR3 is built from 12 residues. In DNA form, the CDR3 reads TGTGCCAGCAGCGCTGGAATCGGAGCGGACACCTTC. Its translation: CASSAGIGADTF.

Concerning this clone: The sample carries other DNA sequences with the same CDR3. This chain uses TRBV5-1 with TRBJ2-7; no clear D gene. Between the trimmed V and J ends, which lost 0 bases and 4 bases, there was a span of 8 bases. This CDR3 has 13 amino acids. Germline V gives CDR1 SGHRS, CDR2 YFSETQ. The CDR3 coding sequence is TGCGCCAGCAGCTTGGATGGGTCATACGAGCAGTACTTC. Protein: CASSLDGSYEQYF. The full variable domain, with the rest looked up from reference TRBV5-1 and TRBJ2-7, is KAGVTQTPRYLIKTRGQQVTLSCSPISGHRSVSWYQQTPGQGLQFLFEYFSETQRNKGNFPGRFSGRQFSNSRSEMNVSTLELGDSALYLCASSLDGSYEQYFGPGTRLTVT.

CDR3 sequence: CASSYRTAGGYEEQYF. In nucleotides, the CDR3 is TGTGCCAGCAGCTACCGGACAGCGGGGGGCTACGAGGAGCAGTACTTC. V and J are TRBV13 and TRBJ2-7; 9 nucleotides align to TRBD2. Germline CDR1 and CDR2: PRHDT and FYEKMQ (reference sequence). The trim removed 4 bases at V and 7 bases at J, leaving 14 bases unmatched. This CDR3 spans 16 amino acids.